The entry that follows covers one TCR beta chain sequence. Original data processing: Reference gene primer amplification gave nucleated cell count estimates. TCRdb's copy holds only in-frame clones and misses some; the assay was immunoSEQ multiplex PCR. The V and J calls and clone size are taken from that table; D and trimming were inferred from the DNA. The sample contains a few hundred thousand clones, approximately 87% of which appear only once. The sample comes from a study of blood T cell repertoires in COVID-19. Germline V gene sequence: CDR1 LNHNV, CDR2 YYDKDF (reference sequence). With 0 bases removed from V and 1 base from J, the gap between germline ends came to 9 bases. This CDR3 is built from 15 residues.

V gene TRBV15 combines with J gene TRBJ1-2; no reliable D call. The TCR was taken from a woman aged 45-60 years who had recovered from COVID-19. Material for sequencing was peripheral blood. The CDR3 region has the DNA TGTGCCACCAGCAGAGATCCTACGGGTAACTATGGCTACACCTTC. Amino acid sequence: CATSRDPTGNYGYTF.